This T cell receptor (beta chain) was captured in a study of blood T cell repertoires in COVID-19. Participants, about 18 to 89 years old, spanned around 25 US areas. Cohort allocation depended upon clinical history that participants reported. Clones were sequenced by immunoSEQ multiplex PCR, and TCRdb holds only the in-frame ones, with some missing. The table lists about 200,000 clones, around 90% of them singletons. The germline V gene encodes CDR1 WNHNN and CDR2 SYGVQD (reference sequence). There are 11 residues in the CDR3. V shed 4 bases and J shed 4 bases, with 5 bases lying between them. The gene calls are TRBV10-1 and TRBJ2-7; no clear D gene. The source material was PBMCs or T cells enriched from blood (not recorded which). The TCR sequence derives from a woman under 30 who had recovered from COVID-19. The CDR3 here is CASSGPYEQYF. CDR3 coding DNA: TGCGCCAGCAGTGGGCCTTACGAGCAGTACTTC.